The next 24 T cell receptor beta chains were all read from a single sample in a study of Ad26.COV2.S vaccination and SARS-CoV-2 variants. Sample treatment: 19 received Ad26.COV2.S at low or high dose, single or two shots; roughly 5 received placebo; per-sample allocation not given. It was on day 63 after the first vaccine or placebo injection that samples were taken. Using immunoSEQ multiplex PCR, the repertoire was profiled, and TCRdb retains in-frame clones only, with some absent. The repertoire holds hundreds of thousands of clones, with 86% as singletons. The sample consisted of peripheral blood, taken in a trial of Ad26.COV2.S vaccine versus placebo. The receptors were gathered from a person aged 18-65 years who received the Ad26.COV2.S COVID-19 vaccine or a placebo.

This chain links TRBV5-4 with TRBJ1-3; possibly TRBD1 for D (5 bases). Germline CDR1 SGHNT, CDR2 YYREEE (reference sequence). V was trimmed by 0 bases and J by 2 bases, leaving 6 bases between them. CDR3 length equals 14 residues. CDR3 bases: TGTGCCAGCAGCTTGGTAGGGGCTGGAAACACCATATATTTT. It encodes CASSLVGAGNTIYF. The full variable domain, completed using reference TRBV5-4 and TRBJ1-3, is ETGVTQSPTHLIKTRGQQVTLRCSSQSGHNTVSWYQQALGQGPQFIFQYYREEENGRGNFPPRFSGLQFPNYSSELNVNALELDDSALYLCASSLVGAGNTIYFGEGSWLTVV.

The V and J genes are TRBV27 and TRBJ2-7, with 7 bases fitting TRBD1. The germline V gene has CDR1 MNHEY and CDR2 SMNVEV (reference sequence). The CDR3 extends over 14 amino acids. Trimming removed 8 bases from V and 0 bases from J; junction bases left unmatched: 7. The CDR3 DNA sequence: TGTGCCAGCGGATTAGACAGGGACTCCTACGAGCAGTACTTC. Amino acid sequence: CASGLDRDSYEQYF.

The gene calls are TRBV5-1 and TRBJ2-7; D not certain. The CDR3 runs 14 residues. Germline V gene sequence: CDR1 SGHRS, CDR2 YFSETQ. Trimming removed 0 bases from V and 3 bases from J, with 10 bases in between. CDR3 in amino acids: CASSLATDRYEQYF. Here the CDR3 DNA reads TGCGCCAGCAGCTTGGCTACTGACCGCTACGAGCAGTACTTC.

As for this clone: The same CDR3 can be traced to other DNA sequences in this sample. J is TRBJ1-1 and V is TRBV14; D possibly corresponds to TRBD1 (6 bases). CDR1 is SGHDN, CDR2 FVKESK, per germline. Trimming took off 6 bases at V and 1 base at J, with 9 bases between the two ends. The CDR3 loop spans 13 amino acids. CDR3 loop: CASSQGRNTEAFF. Here the CDR3 DNA reads TGTGCCAGCAGTCAGGGGCGGAACACTGAAGCTTTCTTT.

This clone was found once. This sequence joins TRBV2 and TRBJ2-7, with D possibly TRBD2 on 5 matching bases. This CDR3 contains 11 residues. CDR1 and CDR2 from the germline V gene are SNHLY and FYNNEI. Between the trimmed V and J ends, which lost 7 bases and 7 bases, there was a span of 11 bases. The CDR3 spells CASMLAWEQYF. CDR3 nucleotides: TGTGCCAGCATGCTAGCATGGGAGCAGTACTTC. The full variable domain, its missing parts supplied by reference TRBV2 and TRBJ2-7, is EPEVTQTPSHQVTQMGQEVILRCVPISNHLYFYWYRQILGQKVEFLVSFYNNEISEKSEIFDDQFSVERPDGSNFTLKIRSTKLEDSAMYFCASMLAWEQYFGPGTRLTVT.

The chain employs TRBV29-1 and TRBJ2-1, with D perhaps TRBD1 (6 bases). The CDR3 loop spans 12 amino acids. Germline V gives CDR1 SQVTM, CDR2 ANQGSEA. V shed 1 base and J shed 5 bases, with 6 bases lying between them. CDR3 sequence (DNA): TGCAGCGTTGAAGGGACAGACAATGAGCAGTTCTTC. Protein product: CSVEGTDNEQFF.

The V and J genes are TRBV30 and TRBJ1-1; TRBD1 is a possible D gene (6 bases). The germline V and J ends were trimmed by 3 bases and 5 bases, with 22 bases remaining between them. Germline V gene data show CDR1 as GTSNPN and CDR2 as SVGIG (reference sequence). The CDR3 has 16 residues. The CDR3 spells CAWSGGWTASRTEAFF. The DNA of the CDR3 is TGTGCCTGGAGCGGAGGGTGGACAGCTAGTCGAACTGAAGCTTTCTTT.

V gene TRBV6-6 combines with J gene TRBJ2-3; 10 bases fit TRBD1. The CDR3 has 14 amino acids. V trimming: 7 bases; J trimming: 3 bases; junction bases outside the gene matches: 4. The germline V gene has CDR1 MNHNY and CDR2 SVGAGI (reference sequence). The CDR3 DNA reads as TGTGCCAGCACTGACAGGGGGCGAACAGATACGCAGTATTTT. Encoded protein: CASTDRGRTDTQYF.

The V and J genes are TRBV7-2 and TRBJ1-3; D not certain. Germline V gene sequence: CDR1 SGHTA, CDR2 FQGNSA. The CDR3 has 14 residues. Trimming took off 1 base at V and 0 bases at J, with 4 bases between the two ends. This CDR3 is CASSLDYSGNTIYF. For the CDR3, the DNA is TGTGCCAGCAGCTTAGATTACTCTGGAAACACCATATATTTT. The variable domain in full, completed from reference TRBV7-2 and TRBJ1-3, reads GAGVSQSPSNKVTEKGKDVELRCDPISGHTALYWYRQSLGQGLEFLIYFQGNSAPDKSGLPSDRFSAERTGGSVSTLTIQRTQQEDSAVYLCASSLDYSGNTIYFGEGSWLTVV.

The chain has TRBV4-1 and TRBJ1-1; the D is unclear. This CDR3 contains 15 residues. The germline V gene has CDR1 MGHRA and CDR2 YSYEKL. V was pared by 4 bases and J by 3 bases, with 15 bases between. CDR3 sequence (DNA): TGCGCCAGCAGCCCCCCCGAGGCCTTGGACACTGAAGCTTTCTTT. It yields the protein CASSPPEALDTEAFF.

This chain connects TRBV7-2 to TRBJ2-1; D possibly corresponds to TRBD2 (5 bases). The CDR3 contains 13 residues. The V end was cut by 1 base, the J end by 9 bases, with 10 bases between. Germline assignment: CDR1 SGHTA and CDR2 FQGNSA. The CDR3 DNA reads as TGTGCCAGCAGCTTAGGTTCGGGGTCTGAGCAGTTCTTC. Amino acid sequence: CASSLGSGSEQFF.

The chain uses TRBV28 and TRBJ2-2, with D possibly being TRBD2 (5 bases). This CDR3 is 16 amino acids long. Germline V CDR1 and CDR2: MDHEN, SYDVKM. The V end was cut by 8 bases, the J end by 4 bases, with 20 bases between. The CDR3 bases are TGTGCCAGCTTTGGTTTATCGGGGTATCGCACCGGGGAGCTGTTTTTT. This encodes CASFGLSGYRTGELFF.

V is TRBV9 and J is TRBJ1-2, with D hard to call. Germline CDR1 is SGDLS and CDR2 is YYNGEE. This CDR3 is 13 amino acids long. V was pared by 3 bases and J by 8 bases, with 14 bases between. CDR3 sequence reads: CASSAYPDDGYTF. For the CDR3, the DNA is TGTGCCAGCAGCGCCTATCCGGACGACGGCTACACCTTC.

This clone was picked up a small number of times. The chain couples TRBV5-1 to TRBJ1-2, with TRBD1 as a possible D gene (5 bases). The V and J ends lost 1 base and 0 bases respectively, with 19 bases between them. This CDR3 region has 18 residues. Germline lookup yields CDR1 SGHRS and CDR2 YFSETQ. The CDR3 is CASSLTLGTASSNYGYTF. The CDR3 region has the DNA TGCGCCAGCAGCTTGACACTCGGGACGGCCTCCTCTAACTATGGCTACACCTTC.

This rearrangement joins TRBV19 to TRBJ1-4, with 7 bases fitting TRBD1. Germline trimming cut 5 bases from V and 10 bases from J; bases unmatched to any gene: 7. Germline CDR1 LNHDA, CDR2 SQIVND (reference sequence). CDR3 size: 13 residues. CDR3 sequence: CASSGRGLGKLFF. The CDR3 nucleotides read TGTGCCAGTAGTGGAAGGGGGCTGGGAAAACTGTTTTTT.

The chain recombines TRBV9 with TRBJ1-3; 7 nucleotides line up with TRBD1. The CDR3 consists of 15 residues. CDR1 is SGDLS, CDR2 YYNGEE, per germline. With 0 bases clipped from V and 2 bases from J, the junction kept 2 bases outside the gene matches. The CDR3 loop reads CASSVDTGAGNTIYF. CDR3 coding DNA: TGTGCCAGCAGCGTAGACACAGGGGCTGGAAACACCATATATTTT. The full variable domain, rest sourced from reference TRBV9 and TRBJ1-3, is DSGVTQTPKHLITATGQRVTLRCSPRSGDLSVYWYQQSLDQGLQFLIQYYNGEERAKGNILERFSAQQFPDLHSELNLSSLELGDSALYFCASSVDTGAGNTIYFGEGSWLTVV.

Here the CDR3 DNA reads TGTGCCAGCAGTTTCTTGAGTGGGGGTTTCAACGAGCAGTACTTC. Its translation is CASSFLSGGFNEQYF. V is TRBV28 and J is TRBJ2-7; D may correspond to TRBD1 or TRBD2 (5 bases each). The V end was cut by 3 bases, the J end by 5 bases, with 17 bases between. Germline CDR1 and CDR2: MDHEN and SYDVKM. The CDR3 length is 15 residues.

J is TRBJ2-2 and V is TRBV7-6; D might be TRBD1 (6 bases). V lost 1 base and J 6 bases, leaving 12 bases between the germline ends. The CDR3 has 15 residues. The germline gives CDR1 SGHVS, CDR2 FNYEAQ. In nucleotides, the CDR3 is TGTGCCAGCAGCTTAGTGGGGGCTCAGGCCGGGGAGCTGTTTTTT. Amino acid sequence: CASSLVGAQAGELFF.

Details on this clone: The junction and the germline gene differ at one end; a read error may be behind it. The gene calls are TRBV6-5 and TRBJ2-1, with 7 bases aligning to TRBD2. CDR1 and CDR2 from the germline V gene are MNHEY and SVGAGI. The CDR3 has 11 residues. CDR3: CASSYRGERFF. In DNA form, the CDR3 reads TGTGCCAGCAGTTATCGGGGGGAGCGGTTCTTC.

J is TRBJ1-4 and V is TRBV10-1, with D maybe TRBD1 (5 bases). V dropped 1 base and J dropped 4 bases, with 10 bases sitting between them. The CDR3 extends over 15 amino acids. The germline V gene encodes CDR1 WNHNN and CDR2 SYGVQD (reference sequence). CDR3: CASSEYGTGNEKLFF. Written as DNA, the CDR3 is TGCGCCAGCAGTGAGTACGGGACCGGTAATGAAAAACTGTTTTTT.

The V gene is TRBV11-2, the J gene TRBJ2-7, with TRBD2 identical over 10 bases. Germline-derived CDR1 and CDR2 are SGHAT and FQNNGV. This CDR3 has 15 residues. Losses at the gene ends were 0 bases for V and 4 bases for J; bases not matched to a gene: 3. CDR3 protein: CASSLDSSGSYEQYF. The CDR3 region has the DNA TGTGCCAGCAGCTTAGACTCTAGCGGGAGTTACGAGCAGTACTTC.

This chain joins TRBV18 and TRBJ2-7; perhaps TRBD2 as D (7 bases). The CDR3 length is 15 residues. Per the germline V gene, CDR1 is KGHSH and CDR2 is LQKENI. V was clipped by 5 bases and J by 7 bases, with 21 bases between them. CDR3 in amino acids: CASSAGAGPLGEQYF. The DNA for the CDR3 is TGTGCCAGCTCAGCGGGGGCCGGACCGCTGGGGGAGCAGTACTTC.

This CDR3 is CASSQTTSGRVPDTQYF. DNA of the CDR3: TGTGCCAGCAGCCAGACGACTAGCGGGAGGGTACCAGATACGCAGTATTTT. The chain has TRBV7-3 and TRBJ2-3; 14 positions agree with TRBD2. Germline assignment: CDR1 SGHTA and CDR2 FQGTGA. The CDR3 spans 17 residues. With V trimmed by 5 bases and J by 4 bases, 8 bases remained unmatched.

This clone was seen more than once but under ten times. V gene TRBV7-2 combines with J gene TRBJ1-1, with 9 bases aligning to TRBD1. Germline V lookup: CDR1 SGHTA, CDR2 FQGNSA. V gave up 5 bases and J gave up 4 bases; unmatched junction bases: 8. CDR3 length: 15 residues. The CDR3 loop reads CASSAGTGLSTEAFF. For the CDR3, the DNA is TGTGCCAGCAGCGCCGGGACAGGGTTGAGCACTGAAGCTTTCTTT.